These 18 T cell receptor beta chains originate from one sample sequenced in a study of blood T cell repertoires in COVID-19. Libraries were prepared by immunoSEQ multiplex PCR; TCRdb keeps only in-frame clonotypes and omits some of them. The sample holds some 330,000 clones, roughly 90% seen once. The sequenced sample consisted of PBMCs or T cells enriched from blood (not recorded which). The receptor source for this set is a woman aged 25 to 39 who had recovered from COVID-19.

This chain connects TRBV29-1 to TRBJ2-7, with D possibly TRBD1 on 6 matching bases. The V gene lost 3 bases and the J gene lost 4 bases, with 13 bases spanning the gap. Germline V gene sequence: CDR1 SQVTM, CDR2 ANQGSEA. The CDR3 runs 13 residues. CDR3 nucleotides: TGCAGCGTTGATGGGCAGGGGTTGTACGAGCAGTACTTC. This sequence encodes CSVDGQGLYEQYF.

The chain joins TRBV6-5 to TRBJ1-1; the D gene is possibly TRBD1 (6 bases). The CDR3 spans 15 residues. V was shortened by 5 bases and J by 3 bases, with 16 bases between the two germline ends. The V gene's germline CDR1 is MNHEY and CDR2 SVGAGI. The CDR3 sequence is CASSILGAGDTEAFF. The CDR3 nucleotides read TGTGCCAGCAGTATACTGGGGGCCGGCGACACTGAAGCTTTCTTT.

This clone was seen more than once but under ten times. The chain employs TRBV7-8 and TRBJ1-2, with 9 positions matching TRBD1. Germline lookup yields CDR1 SGHVS and CDR2 FQNEAQ. There are 14 residues in the CDR3. V lost 5 bases and J lost 4; bases outside the gene matches: 5. The CDR3 bases are TGTGCCAGCAGCCGGGGACAGGGTGCCTATGGCTACACCTTC. As protein: CASSRGQGAYGYTF.

The chain combines TRBV13 with TRBJ2-1, with unresolved D. This CDR3 has 12 residues. V was shortened by 5 bases and J by 4 bases, with 6 bases between the two germline ends. Germline-derived CDR1 and CDR2 are PRHDT and FYEKMQ (reference sequence). DNA for the CDR3: TGTGCCAGCAGCCGCGGATACAATGAGCAGTTCTTC. Amino acid sequence: CASSRGYNEQFF. The whole variable domain, filled in from reference TRBV13 and TRBJ2-1, reads AAGVIQSPRHLIKEKRETATLKCYPIPRHDTVYWYQQGPGQDPQFLISFYEKMQSDKGSIPDRFSAQQFSDYHSELNMSSLELGDSALYFCASSRGYNEQFFGPGTRLTVL.

The chain joins TRBV18 to TRBJ2-1, with TRBD1 identical over 9 bases. The CDR3 has 12 amino acids. In germline, CDR1 is KGHSH, CDR2 LQKENI. V dropped 4 bases and J dropped 16; count of bases not matched to a gene: 8. The CDR3 bases are TGTGCCAGCTCACTTCCGGGACAGGGTCATTTCTTC. Translation: CASSLPGQGHFF.

The V call is TRBV2, the J call TRBJ2-6; no reliable D call. Per germline, CDR1 SNHLY and CDR2 FYNNEI. V lost 4 bases and J 2 bases, leaving 3 bases between the germline ends. This CDR3 has 13 residues. CDR3 loop: CASSVTGANVLTF. The CDR3 DNA is TGTGCCAGCAGTGTTACTGGGGCCAACGTCCTGACTTTC.

The rearrangement uses TRBV6-5 and TRBJ1-1, with D possibly being TRBD1 (6 bases). Trimming stripped 2 bases from V and 2 bases from J, with 9 bases between. This CDR3 comprises 14 residues. CDR1 and CDR2 (germline): MNHEY, SVGAGI. The CDR3 sequence is CASSYAQGNTEAFF. CDR3 coding DNA: TGTGCCAGCAGTTACGCACAGGGTAACACTGAAGCTTTCTTT.

The gene calls are TRBV12-5 and TRBJ2-7; no clear D. Germline V gives CDR1 LGHNT, CDR2 FRNRAP. V lost 2 bases, J lost 3 bases, and 5 bases lay in between. This CDR3 has 12 amino acids. The CDR3 loop is CASGLPLYEQYF. For the CDR3, the DNA is TGTGCTAGTGGTTTGCCTCTCTACGAGCAGTACTTC.

This CDR3 reads CASSLVDYGSEQYF. In nucleotides, the CDR3 is TGTGCCAGCAGCTTAGTAGACTACGGTTCAGAGCAGTACTTC. V gene TRBV7-8 combines with J gene TRBJ2-7; tentative D call: TRBD2 (5 bases). CDR1 is SGHVS and CDR2 is FQNEAQ in the germline V gene. Trimming shortened V by 1 base and J by 7 bases, and 14 bases separated the two germline ends. This CDR3 comprises 14 residues. Complete variable domain (other parts from reference TRBV7-8 and TRBJ2-7): GAGVSQSPRYKVAKRGQDVALRCDPISGHVSLFWYQQALGQGPEFLTYFQNEAQLDKSGLPSDRFFAERPEGSVSTLKIQRTQQEDSAVYLCASSLVDYGSEQYFGPGTRLTVT.

As concerns this clone: The identical CDR3 is also encoded by other nucleotide sequences in the sample. The chain employs TRBV12-5 and TRBJ2-5; TRBD1 matches 9 bases. Trimming cost V 6 bases and J 4 bases; bases outside gene matches: 3. CDR3 length: 13 residues. Germline CDR1 reads LGHNT; CDR2 reads FRNRAP. CDR3 sequence (DNA): TGTGCTAGTGGAGTGGACAGGGGAGAGACCCAGTACTTC. Its translation is CASGVDRGETQYF.

The genes are TRBV7-3 and TRBJ2-1, with D unclear. The CDR3 has 12 residues. CDR1 is SGHTA and CDR2 is FQGTGA in the germline V gene. V lost 1 base and J 7 bases, leaving 5 bases between the germline ends. CDR3 sequence: CASSLSGNEQFF. CDR3 DNA: TGTGCCAGCAGCTTAAGCGGAAATGAGCAGTTCTTC.

This chain joins TRBV28 and TRBJ1-2, with TRBD1 matching 7 bases. Per the germline V gene, CDR1 is MDHEN and CDR2 is SYDVKM. V was pared by 7 bases and J by 5 bases, with 10 bases of the junction left unmatched. The CDR3 runs 14 residues. The CDR3 reads CASTLRDRAYGYTF. The CDR3 nucleotides read TGTGCCAGCACCCTCCGGGACAGAGCTTATGGCTACACCTTC.

The rearrangement uses TRBV28 and TRBJ1-2; the D is unclear. Germline V gene data show CDR1 as MDHEN and CDR2 as SYDVKM. Trimming left V 5 bases short and J 4 bases short, with 8 bases between. The CDR3 totals 12 residues. The CDR3 here is CASSLDIYGYTF. The CDR3 nucleotides read TGTGCCAGCAGTCTTGACATCTATGGCTACACCTTC.

This clone is a singleton in its sample. The chain is built from TRBV25-1 and TRBJ1-2; D not resolved. Trimming took off 2 bases at V and 4 bases at J, with 11 bases between the two ends. Germline CDR1 reads MGHDK; CDR2 reads SYGVNS. This CDR3 comprises 14 residues. As DNA, the CDR3 is TGTGCCAGCAGTGAAAGGAAGGAGTTCTATGGCTACACCTTC. This encodes CASSERKEFYGYTF.

The genes are TRBV5-8 and TRBJ1-2; D is possibly TRBD1 (5 bases). The CDR3 has 14 residues. The germline CDR1 and CDR2 sequences are SGHTS and YDEGEE. Deletions cut 4 bases from V and 4 bases from J, with 14 bases between. The CDR3 is CASSPFGGGYGYTF. The CDR3 coding sequence is TGTGCCAGCAGCCCCTTCGGGGGAGGCTATGGCTACACCTTC.

The chain employs TRBV19 and TRBJ2-1, with 8 bases aligning to TRBD1. The CDR3 consists of 16 residues. Germline V gene data show CDR1 as LNHDA and CDR2 as SQIVND (reference sequence). The ends lost 5 bases at V and 3 bases at J; junction bases unmatched: 9. CDR3 sequence: CASSLSGTGFYNEQFF. CDR3 nucleotides: TGTGCCAGTAGTCTGTCCGGGACAGGCTTCTACAATGAGCAGTTCTTC. Together with reference TRBV19 and TRBJ2-1, the CDR3 gives the full variable domain: DGGITQSPKYLFRKEGQNVTLSCEQNLNHDAMYWYRQDPGQGLRLIYYSQIVNDFQKGDIAEGYSVSREKKESFPLTVTSAQKNPTAFYLCASSLSGTGFYNEQFFGPGTRLTVL.

The V gene is TRBV28, the J gene TRBJ1-5; 10 bases line up with TRBD1. Per germline, CDR1 MDHEN and CDR2 SYDVKM. V lost 4 bases and J lost 9; bases outside the gene matches: 21. The CDR3 is made up of 19 amino acids. CDR3 loop: CASSSLLPLRDRGVRPQHF. In nucleotides, the CDR3 is TGTGCCAGCAGTTCACTACTACCACTCCGGGACAGGGGTGTTAGGCCCCAGCATTTT. Combining the CDR3 with reference TRBV28 and TRBJ1-5 gives the whole variable domain DVKVTQSSRYLVKRTGEKVFLECVQDMDHENMFWYRQDPGLGLRLIYFSYDVKMKEKGDIPEGYSVSREKKERFSLILESASTNQTSMYLCASSSLLPLRDRGVRPQHFGDGTRLSIL.

The chain recombines TRBV5-6 with TRBJ2-1; D gene unclear. V gave up 0 bases and J gave up 9 bases, with 7 bases separating them. CDR1 is SGHDT, CDR2 YYEEEE, per germline. This CDR3 is 12 amino acids long. The CDR3 coding sequence is TGTGCCAGCAGCTTGGACTTCCTTGAGCAGTTCTTC. This codes for CASSLDFLEQFF.